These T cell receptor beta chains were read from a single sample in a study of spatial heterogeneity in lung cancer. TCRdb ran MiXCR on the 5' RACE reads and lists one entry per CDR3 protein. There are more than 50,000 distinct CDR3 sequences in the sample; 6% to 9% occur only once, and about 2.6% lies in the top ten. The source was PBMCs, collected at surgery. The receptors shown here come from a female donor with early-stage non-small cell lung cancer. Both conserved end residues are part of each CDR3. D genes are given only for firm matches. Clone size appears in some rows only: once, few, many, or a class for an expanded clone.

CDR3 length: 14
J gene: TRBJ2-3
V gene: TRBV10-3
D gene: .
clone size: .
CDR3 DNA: TGTGCCATCAGTCATCGAGCCACCTCAGATACGCAGTATTTT
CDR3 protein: CAISHRATSDTQYF

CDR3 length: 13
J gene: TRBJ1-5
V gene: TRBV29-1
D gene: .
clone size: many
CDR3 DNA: TGCAGCGTCGCCGGGGGGGGCAATCAGCCCCAGCATTTT
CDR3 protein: CSVAGGGNQPQHF

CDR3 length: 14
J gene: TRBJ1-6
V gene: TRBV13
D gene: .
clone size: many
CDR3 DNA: TGTGCCAGCAGCCGAGGACGGATTAATTCACCCCTCCACTTT
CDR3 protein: CASSRGRINSPLHF

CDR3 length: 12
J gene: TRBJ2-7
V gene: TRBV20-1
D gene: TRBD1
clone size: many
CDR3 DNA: TGCAGTGCTAGAGCGCCAGGGGGCGAGCAGTACTTC
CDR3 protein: CSARAPGGEQYF

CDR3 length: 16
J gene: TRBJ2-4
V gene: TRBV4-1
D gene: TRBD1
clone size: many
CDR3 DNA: TGCGCCAGCAGCCAAGTTGTCCGGGACAGTGGGCACATTCAGTACTTC
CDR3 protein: CASSQVVRDSGHIQYF

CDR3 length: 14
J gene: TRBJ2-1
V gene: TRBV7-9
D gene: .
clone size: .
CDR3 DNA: TGTGCCAGCAGGCCCGGGGGGCCAGACAATGAGCAGTTCTTC
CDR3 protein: CASRPGGPDNEQFF

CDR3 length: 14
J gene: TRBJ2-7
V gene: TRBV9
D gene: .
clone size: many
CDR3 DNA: TGTGCCATTACTGGGACGGCGAGCTCCTACGAGCAGTACTTC
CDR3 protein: CAITGTASSYEQYF

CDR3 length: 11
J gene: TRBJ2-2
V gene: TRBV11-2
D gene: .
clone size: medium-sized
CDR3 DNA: TGTGCCAGCAGCTTGGCCGGGGAGCTGTTTTTT
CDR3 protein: CASSLAGELFF

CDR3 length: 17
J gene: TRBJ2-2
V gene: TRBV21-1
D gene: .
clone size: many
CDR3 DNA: TGTGCCAGCAGCCTTTTCCGCCGGAAATCGAACACCGGGGAGCTGTTTTTT
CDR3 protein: CASSLFRRKSNTGELFF

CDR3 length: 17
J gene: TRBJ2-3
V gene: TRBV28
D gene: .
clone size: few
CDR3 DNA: TGTGCCAGCAGTTTAGGGGTTGGGGGCCGGGATTCAGATACGCAGTATTTT
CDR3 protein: CASSLGVGGRDSDTQYF

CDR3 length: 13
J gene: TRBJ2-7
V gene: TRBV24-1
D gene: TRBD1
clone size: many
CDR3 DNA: TGTGCCACCGGGACAGGGGTAGAAGAGGAGCAGTACTTC
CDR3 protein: CATGTGVEEEQYF

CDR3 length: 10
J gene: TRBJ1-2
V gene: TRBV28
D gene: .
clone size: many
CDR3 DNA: TGTGCCAGCAGTCTGAATGGCTACACCTTC
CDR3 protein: CASSLNGYTF

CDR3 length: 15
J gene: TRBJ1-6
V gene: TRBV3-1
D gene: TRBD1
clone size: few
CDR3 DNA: TGTGCCAGCAGCCAAGTGGCAGGGGGGAACTCACCCCTCCACTTT
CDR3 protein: CASSQVAGGNSPLHF

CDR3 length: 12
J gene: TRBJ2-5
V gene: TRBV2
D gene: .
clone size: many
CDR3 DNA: TGTGCCAGCAGTGGGGACTCTGAGACCCAGTACTTC
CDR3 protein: CASSGDSETQYF

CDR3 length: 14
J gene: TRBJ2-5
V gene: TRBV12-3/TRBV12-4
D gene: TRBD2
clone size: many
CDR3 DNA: TGTGCCAGCAGTCCTCGGACTAGCCGTGAGACCCAGTACTTC
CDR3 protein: CASSPRTSRETQYF

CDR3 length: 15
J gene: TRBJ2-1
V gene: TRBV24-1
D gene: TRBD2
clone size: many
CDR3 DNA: TGTGCCACCAGTGATTTGTCTAGCGGGGGGACGGAGCAGTTCTTC
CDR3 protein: CATSDLSSGGTEQFF

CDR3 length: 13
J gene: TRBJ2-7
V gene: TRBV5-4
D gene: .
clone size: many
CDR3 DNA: TGTGCCAGCAGCTCAATCTCCACCTACGAGCAGTACTTC
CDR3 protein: CASSSISTYEQYF

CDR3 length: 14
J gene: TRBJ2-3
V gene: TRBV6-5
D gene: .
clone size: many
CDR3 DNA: TGTGCCAGCGCTGCCGGTCTTTTTACAGATACGCAGTATTTT
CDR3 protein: CASAAGLFTDTQYF

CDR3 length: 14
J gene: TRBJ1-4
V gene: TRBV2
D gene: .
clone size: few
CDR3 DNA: TGTGCCAGCAGTGAAGCGCTTCGGGGTGGAAAACTGTTTTTT
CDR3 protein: CASSEALRGGKLFF

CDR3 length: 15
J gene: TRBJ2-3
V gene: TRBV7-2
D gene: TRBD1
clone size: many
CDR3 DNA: TGTGCCAGCAGCTTTCACGGGACAGTCACAGATACGCAGTATTTT
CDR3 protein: CASSFHGTVTDTQYF

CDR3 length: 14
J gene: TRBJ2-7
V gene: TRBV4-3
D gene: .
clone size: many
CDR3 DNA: TGCGCCAGCAGCCAAGAGTACGGAGCCTACGAGCAGTACTTC
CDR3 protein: CASSQEYGAYEQYF

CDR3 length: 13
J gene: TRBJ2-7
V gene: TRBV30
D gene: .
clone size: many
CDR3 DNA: TGTGCCTGGACCCTTGGACCCTCCTACGAGCAGTACTTC
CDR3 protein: CAWTLGPSYEQYF

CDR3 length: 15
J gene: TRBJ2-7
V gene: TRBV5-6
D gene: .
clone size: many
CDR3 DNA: TGTGCCAGCAGCTTGGGGTTTGGGGGTTCGGACGAGCAGTACTTC
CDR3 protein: CASSLGFGGSDEQYF

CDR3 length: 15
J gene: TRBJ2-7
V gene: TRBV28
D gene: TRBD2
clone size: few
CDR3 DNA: TGTGCCAGCAGAACTAGCGGGGGGAGGCTCTACGAGCAGTACTTC
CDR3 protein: CASRTSGGRLYEQYF

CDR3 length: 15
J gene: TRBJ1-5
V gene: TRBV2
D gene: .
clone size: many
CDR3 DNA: TGTGCCAGCTCGGGCGCACGGTCGGGCAATCAGCCCCAGCATTTT
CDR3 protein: CASSGARSGNQPQHF

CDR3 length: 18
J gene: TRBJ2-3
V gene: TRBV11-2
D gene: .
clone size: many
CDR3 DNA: TGTGCCAGCAGCTTAGGGGGCCCTCGGCGGTTTCCCACAGATACGCAGTATTTT
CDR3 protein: CASSLGGPRRFPTDTQYF

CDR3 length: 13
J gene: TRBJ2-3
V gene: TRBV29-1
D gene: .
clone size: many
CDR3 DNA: TGCAGCGTTGCTAGTTTCCGCACAGATACGCAGTATTTT
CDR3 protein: CSVASFRTDTQYF

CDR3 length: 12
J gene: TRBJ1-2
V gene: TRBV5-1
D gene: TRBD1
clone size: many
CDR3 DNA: TGCGCCAGCAGCTGGGACAGTTATGGCTACACCTTC
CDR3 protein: CASSWDSYGYTF

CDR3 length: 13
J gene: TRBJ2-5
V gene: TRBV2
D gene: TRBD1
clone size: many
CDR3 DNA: TGTGCCAGCAGTGAAGGGGACAGGGCGGCCCAGTACTTC
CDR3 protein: CASSEGDRAAQYF

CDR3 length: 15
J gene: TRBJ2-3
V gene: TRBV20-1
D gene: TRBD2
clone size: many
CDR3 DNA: TGCAGTGCCTATGAGGCGGGGGGCCGCACAGATACGCAGTATTTT
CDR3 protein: CSAYEAGGRTDTQYF

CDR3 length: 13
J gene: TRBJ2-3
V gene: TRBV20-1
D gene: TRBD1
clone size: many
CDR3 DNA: TGCAAGATCCGGGACAGGGTTGGTCTCGGGCAGTATTTT
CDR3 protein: CKIRDRVGLGQYF

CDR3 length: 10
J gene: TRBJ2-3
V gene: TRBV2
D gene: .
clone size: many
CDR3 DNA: TGTGCCAGCAGAAGCTATACGCAGTATTTT
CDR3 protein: CASRSYTQYF

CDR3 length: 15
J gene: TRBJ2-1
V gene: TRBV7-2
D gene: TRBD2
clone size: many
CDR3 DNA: TGTGCCAGCAGCTTACGGGCTAGCGGTTACAATGAGCAGTTCTTC
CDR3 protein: CASSLRASGYNEQFF

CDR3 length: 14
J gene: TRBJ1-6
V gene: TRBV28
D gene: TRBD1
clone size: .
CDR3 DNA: TGTGCCAACATTCGGGACAGGCAAAATTCACCCCTCCACTTT
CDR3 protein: CANIRDRQNSPLHF

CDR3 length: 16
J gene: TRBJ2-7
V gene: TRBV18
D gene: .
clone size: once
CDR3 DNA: TGTGCCAGCTCACAGACCGACAGGGGAGGAGCGGGGGAGCAGTACTTC
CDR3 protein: CASSQTDRGGAGEQYF

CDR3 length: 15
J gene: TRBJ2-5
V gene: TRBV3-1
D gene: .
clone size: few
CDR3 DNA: TGTGCCAGCAGCCGGCGCGGGGATACCCAAGAGACCCAGTACTTC
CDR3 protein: CASSRRGDTQETQYF

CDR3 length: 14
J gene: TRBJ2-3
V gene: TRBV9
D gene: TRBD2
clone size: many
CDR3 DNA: TGTGCCAGCAGACTAGCGGGGACCCGGGGTACGCAGTATTTT
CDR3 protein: CASRLAGTRGTQYF

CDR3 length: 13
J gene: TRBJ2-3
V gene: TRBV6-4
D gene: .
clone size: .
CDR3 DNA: TGTGCCAGCAGTGGTCTAATCGGAGATACGCAGTATTTT
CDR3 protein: CASSGLIGDTQYF

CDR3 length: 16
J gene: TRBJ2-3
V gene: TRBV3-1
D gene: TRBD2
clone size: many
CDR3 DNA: TGTGCCAGCAGCCCGAGCGGGGGGGGCCGTCAAGATACGCAGTATTTT
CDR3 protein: CASSPSGGGRQDTQYF

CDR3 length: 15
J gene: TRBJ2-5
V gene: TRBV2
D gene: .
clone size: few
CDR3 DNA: TGTGCCAGCAGAGGAAACAGGGCTCAAAGGGAGACCCAGTACTTC
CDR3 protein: CASRGNRAQRETQYF

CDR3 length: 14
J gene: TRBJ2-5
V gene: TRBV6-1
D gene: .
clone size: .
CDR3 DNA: TGTGCCAGCAGTGAACGGCGCGGGTTCGGGACCCAGTACTTC
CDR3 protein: CASSERRGFGTQYF

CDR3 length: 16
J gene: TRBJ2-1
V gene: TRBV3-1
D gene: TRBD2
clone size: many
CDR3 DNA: TGTGCCAGCAGCCAAGACCTACTAGCGGGATACAATGAGCAGTTCTTC
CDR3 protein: CASSQDLLAGYNEQFF

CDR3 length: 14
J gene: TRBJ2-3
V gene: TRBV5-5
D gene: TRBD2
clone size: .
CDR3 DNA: TGTGCCAGCAGCTCCAGACTAGCGGCCTATACGCAGTATTTT
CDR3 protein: CASSSRLAAYTQYF

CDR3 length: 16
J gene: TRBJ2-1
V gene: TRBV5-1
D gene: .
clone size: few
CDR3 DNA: TGCGCCAGCAGCCCGACGGACAGACCTGTATACAATGAGCAGTTCTTC
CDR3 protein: CASSPTDRPVYNEQFF

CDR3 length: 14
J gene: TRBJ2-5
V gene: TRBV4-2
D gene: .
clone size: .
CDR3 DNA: TGTGCCAGCAGCCTCGGGACGAGAGTGGAGACCCAGTACTTC
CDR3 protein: CASSLGTRVETQYF

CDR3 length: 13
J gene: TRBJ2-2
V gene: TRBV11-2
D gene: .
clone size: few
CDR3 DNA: TGTGCCAGCAGCTCGGCGTTCACCGGGGAGCTGTTTTTT
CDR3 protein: CASSSAFTGELFF

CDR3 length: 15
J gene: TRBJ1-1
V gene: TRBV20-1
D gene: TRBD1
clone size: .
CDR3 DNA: TGCAGTGCTTTTCGCCCCGCACAGGGGGCCACTGAAGCTTTCTTT
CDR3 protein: CSAFRPAQGATEAFF

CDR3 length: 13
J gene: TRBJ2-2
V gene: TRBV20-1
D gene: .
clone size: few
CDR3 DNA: TGCAGTGCTAGTCGGGGAAACACCGGGGAGCTGTTTTTT
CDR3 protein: CSASRGNTGELFF

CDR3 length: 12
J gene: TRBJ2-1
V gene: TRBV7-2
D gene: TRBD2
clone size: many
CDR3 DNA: TGTGCCAGCAGCTCAGCGGGGGGCCAACAGTTCTTC
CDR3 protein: CASSSAGGQQFF

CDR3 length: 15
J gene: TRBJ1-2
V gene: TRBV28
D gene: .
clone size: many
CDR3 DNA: TGTGCCAGCAACGTACTCTCTTCGGTCCGGTATGGCTACACCTTC
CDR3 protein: CASNVLSSVRYGYTF